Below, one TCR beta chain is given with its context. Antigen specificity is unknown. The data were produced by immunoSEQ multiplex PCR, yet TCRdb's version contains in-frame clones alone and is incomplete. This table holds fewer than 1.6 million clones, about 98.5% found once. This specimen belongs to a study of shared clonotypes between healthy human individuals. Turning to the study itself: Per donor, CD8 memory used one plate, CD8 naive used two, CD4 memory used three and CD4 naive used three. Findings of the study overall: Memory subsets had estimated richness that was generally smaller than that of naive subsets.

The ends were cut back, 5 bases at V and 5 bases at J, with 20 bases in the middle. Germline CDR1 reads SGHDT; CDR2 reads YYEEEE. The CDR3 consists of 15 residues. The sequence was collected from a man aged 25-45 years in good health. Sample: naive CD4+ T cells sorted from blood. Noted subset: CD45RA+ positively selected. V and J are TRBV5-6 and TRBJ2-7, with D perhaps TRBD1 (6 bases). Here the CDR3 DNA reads TGTGCCAGCAGTCCCGGACAGACCTACCCTAACGAGCAGTACTTC. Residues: CASSPGQTYPNEQYF.